Reported below is one T cell receptor beta chain. Its antigen is as yet unknown. The sample comes from a study of T cells after posttransplantation cyclophosphamide. Findings of the study overall: Donor CD8+ memory clones often dominated recipient blood repertoires at later times. Skin or GI-infiltrating T cells shared few TRB sequences with blood.

CDR1 is LNHDA and CDR2 is SQIVND in the germline V gene (reference sequence). V was clipped by 0 bases and J by 8 bases; unmatched bases: 18. The CDR3 has 19 amino acids. Methotrexate plus calcineurin inhibitor accompanied controls' myeloablative marrow transplants; sampling was 1 year later. Assay used: immunoSEQ multiplex PCR; TCRdb lists only in-frame clones, some missing. This sample has about 16,000 clones, with roughly 84% found just once. The TCR was taken from a male patient aged 50 to 59 who received an allogeneic stem cell transplant from an unrelated donor, was CMV-positive, and had chronic GVHD only. Part of the T cell pool may stem from the graft donor. J is TRBJ2-4 and V is TRBV19; 8 nucleotides match TRBD2. The material sequenced was PBMCs, taken after an allogeneic stem cell transplant with a calcineurin inhibitor and methotrexate. The DNA for the CDR3 is TGTGCCAGTAGTATAGATTCCACTAGCGGACCCCCCTTGGGAGACATTCAGTACTTC. Protein product: CASSIDSTSGPPLGDIQYF.